A selection of T cell receptor beta chains follows, all from one sample in a study of cytomegalovirus exposure and HLA in healthy donors. The method was immunoSEQ multiplex PCR; TCRdb's version includes in-frame clones alone and lacks a portion of them. The data hold approximately 180,000 clones, with 70% to 85% observed a single time. Material: PBMCs. These receptors all come from a man aged 18 to 29 in good health and CMV-seronegative. Both conserved end residues are part of each CDR3. Each record gives: clone size, V gene, D gene, CDR3 length, J gene, CDR3 protein, CDR3 DNA. A D gene is named only where the DNA matches it firmly. The size entry is marked missing in some rows and otherwise reads once, few, many or a size class.

.,TRBV5-4,.,16,TRBJ2-1,CASSASGFREYNEQFF,TGTGCCAGCAGCGCCTCAGGGTTCCGGGAGTACAATGAGCAGTTCTTC
.,TRBV30,.,15,TRBJ1-5,CAWTPGQYSNQPQHF,TGTGCCTGGACCCCCGGACAGTATAGCAATCAGCCCCAGCATTTT
.,TRBV2,.,14,TRBJ1-6,CASTTERFNSPLHF,TGTGCCAGCACTACTGAGAGGTTCAATTCACCCCTCCACTTT
.,TRBV29-1,TRBD2,13,TRBJ2-5,CSVGTSGQETQYF,TGCAGCGTTGGGACTAGCGGCCAAGAGACCCAGTACTTC
.,TRBV15,TRBD1,14,TRBJ1-4,CATRPGQTNEKLFF,TGTGCCACCAGGCCGGGACAGACTAATGAAAAACTGTTTTTT
.,TRBV5-4,.,16,TRBJ2-2,CASSLERAARTGELFF,TGTGCCAGCAGCTTGGAGAGGGCAGCCCGCACCGGGGAGCTGTTTTTT
.,TRBV9,.,17,TRBJ1-4,CASSVGTEGATNEKLFF,TGTGCCAGCAGCGTAGGAACAGAGGGGGCAACTAATGAAAAACTGTTTTTT
.,TRBV12-5,.,14,TRBJ1-4,CASGLEKAYEKLFF,TGTGCTAGTGGTTTGGAAAAAGCCTACGAAAAACTGTTTTTT
.,TRBV19,.,14,TRBJ1-2,CASRQLRVDYGYTF,TGTGCCAGCCGCCAGCTCCGGGTAGACTATGGCTACACCTTC
.,TRBV21-1,.,18,TRBJ2-1,CASSKVEGTGQTYNEQFF,TGTGCCAGCAGCAAAGTGGAAGGGACAGGGCAGACATACAATGAGCAGTTCTTC
.,TRBV11-2,TRBD1,15,TRBJ1-2,CASSLGIGGNYGYTF,TGTGCCAGCAGCTTAGGGATAGGGGGCAACTATGGCTACACCTTC
.,TRBV29-1,.,15,TRBJ2-1,CSGKLATSSYNEQFF,TGCAGCGGGAAATTAGCCACTAGCTCCTACAATGAGCAGTTCTTC
.,TRBV5-6,.,14,TRBJ1-2,CASTPLTANYGYTF,TGTGCCAGCACCCCCCTGACAGCTAACTATGGCTACACCTTC
.,TRBV7-2,.,16,TRBJ2-4,CASSHTAGGAKNIQYF,TGTGCCAGCAGCCACACGGCAGGTGGGGCCAAAAACATTCAGTACTTC
.,TRBV25-1,TRBD1,15,TRBJ1-2,CDNRDRVILDYGYTF,TGTGACAATCGGGACAGGGTAATTTTAGACTATGGCTACACCTTC
few,TRBV2,.,16,TRBJ1-4,CASSERQLATNEKLFF,TGTGCCAGCAGTGAAAGACAGCTAGCAACTAATGAAAAACTGTTTTTT
.,TRBV28,TRBD1,17,TRBJ1-2,CASSLGGTGGGNYGYTF,TGTGCCAGCAGTTTAGGGGGGACAGGGGGAGGTAACTATGGCTACACCTTC
.,TRBV5-4,TRBD1,16,TRBJ2-1,CASSLGGTGPYNEQFF,TGTGCCAGCAGCTTGGGGGGGACAGGTCCTTACAATGAGCAGTTCTTC
few,TRBV9,TRBD2,15,TRBJ2-7,CASSLGTSGSYEQYF,TGTGCCAGCAGCCTAGGGACTAGCGGGAGTTACGAGCAGTACTTC
.,TRBV27,.,13,TRBJ1-1,CASSSRGLPEAFF,TGTGCCAGCAGTTCCCGGGGTCTCCCTGAAGCTTTCTTT
.,TRBV18,.,14,TRBJ1-4,CASSPGGTNEKLFF,TGTGCCAGCTCACCGGGGGGGACTAATGAAAAACTGTTTTTT
.,TRBV2,TRBD1,16,TRBJ1-2,CASSDGTGSGDYGYTF,TGTGCCAGCAGTGACGGGACAGGGAGTGGGGACTATGGCTACACCTTC
few,TRBV7-9,.,18,TRBJ1-4,CASSLEIVGRQGFEKLFF,TGTGCCAGCAGCTTAGAAATCGTTGGAAGGCAGGGCTTTGAAAAACTGTTTTTT
.,TRBV18,TRBD2,20,TRBJ2-1,CASSPGLAGGKTRSYNEQFF,TGTGCCAGCTCACCCGGACTAGCGGGGGGTAAAACGCGCTCCTACAATGAGCAGTTCTTC
.,TRBV15,TRBD1,15,TRBJ1-4,CATSRGADRGEKLFF,TGTGCCACCAGCAGAGGAGCGGACAGGGGAGAAAAACTGTTTTTT
.,TRBV5-4,.,16,TRBJ2-1,CASSLPSVITGNEQFF,TGTGCCAGCAGCTTGCCTTCAGTGATTACGGGCAATGAGCAGTTCTTC
.,TRBV19,.,15,TRBJ1-4,CASSVLPRVGEKLFF,TGTGCCAGTAGTGTTCTACCTCGGGTCGGTGAAAAACTGTTTTTT
.,TRBV27,TRBD1,15,TRBJ2-7,CASSLRSGGPYEQYF,TGTGCCAGCAGTTTACGGTCAGGGGGACCCTACGAGCAGTACTTC
.,TRBV10-3,.,14,TRBJ1-1,CAISVGTMNTEAFF,TGTGCCATCAGTGTGGGGACTATGAACACTGAAGCTTTCTTT
.,TRBV6-5,TRBD2,15,TRBJ2-7,CASSSLSGSLYEQYF,TGTGCCAGCAGTTCCCTTAGCGGGAGTTTGTACGAGCAGTACTTC
.,TRBV9,.,14,TRBJ2-1,CASSVGTPGDEQFF,TGTGCCAGCAGCGTAGGGACCCCAGGGGATGAGCAGTTCTTC
once,TRBV6-5,TRBD1,14,TRBJ2-5,CASSSTGGAETQYF,TGTGCCAGCAGTTCCACAGGGGGCGCCGAGACCCAGTACTTC
once,TRBV29-1,TRBD2,16,TRBJ2-3,CSVEEGTSGILDTQYF,TGCAGCGTTGAAGAGGGGACTAGCGGGATACTAGATACGCAGTATTTT